The 3 T cell receptor beta chains presented below share a single source sample, sequenced in a study of blood T cells in healthy people across ages. A sample-barcoded 5' primer and a J-beta primer mix were used in a second PCR of about 7 to 12 cycles. TCRdb re-called the 5' RACE reads through MiXCR, storing one row per CDR3 protein. Among around 1,000,000 distinct CDR3 sequences, roughly two fifths were seen once, and the ten largest hold approximately 14%. The sequencing sample was made of blood. These receptors all stem from a man younger than 30 in good health.

The chain uses TRBV11-1 and TRBJ2-3; D gene ambiguous. V dropped 8 bases and J dropped 1 base, with 4 bases sitting between them. The CDR3 is 11 amino acids. CDR1 and CDR2 (germline): SGHAT, FQDESV (reference sequence). The CDR3 protein is CASQGTDTQYF. The CDR3 region has the DNA TGTGCCAGCCAAGGCACAGATACGCAGTATTTT.

The rearrangement uses TRBV20-1 and TRBJ2-1; tentatively, D is TRBD2 (5 bases). In germline, CDR1 is DFQATT, CDR2 SNEGSKA (reference sequence). The CDR3 is 14 amino acids. V was pared by 6 bases and J by 13 bases, with 25 bases between. The CDR3 DNA reads TGCAGTGCCCCGGTAGATAGCGATAGGGAGACCCAGTTCTTC. Residues: CSAPVDSDRETQFF.

The CDR3: CASSPRWTQLSTDTQYF. CDR3 coding DNA: TGTGCCAGCAGCCCGAGATGGACGCAACTCAGCACAGATACGCAGTATTTT. The gene calls are TRBV7-8 and TRBJ2-3; D is uncertain. Germline-derived CDR1 and CDR2 are SGHVS and FQNEAQ. V lost 5 bases, J lost 0 bases, and 18 bases lay in between. CDR3 length equals 17 residues.